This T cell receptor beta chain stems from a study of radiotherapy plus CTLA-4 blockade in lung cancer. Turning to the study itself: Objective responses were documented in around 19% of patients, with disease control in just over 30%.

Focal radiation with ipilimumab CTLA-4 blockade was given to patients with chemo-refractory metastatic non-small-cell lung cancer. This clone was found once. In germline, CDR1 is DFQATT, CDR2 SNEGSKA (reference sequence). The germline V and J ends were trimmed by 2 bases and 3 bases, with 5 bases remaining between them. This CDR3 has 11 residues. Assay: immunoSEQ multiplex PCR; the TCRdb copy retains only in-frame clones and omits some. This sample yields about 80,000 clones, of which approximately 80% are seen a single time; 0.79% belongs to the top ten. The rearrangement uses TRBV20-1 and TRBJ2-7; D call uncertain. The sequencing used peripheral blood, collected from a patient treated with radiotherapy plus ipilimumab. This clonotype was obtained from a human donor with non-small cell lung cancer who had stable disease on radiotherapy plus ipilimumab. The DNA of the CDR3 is TGCAGTGCTAGATCCGACTACGAGCAGTACTTC. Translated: CSARSDYEQYF.